This T cell receptor beta chain appears in the sequencing data of a study of CD8+ T cells in alopecia areata. Notes on this clone: Its antigen is still unknown. The junction differs from germline at one of its ends, possibly a read error.

Looked up from germline, CDR1 is SNHLY and CDR2 is FYNNEI. The CDR3 is 14 residues long. Treatment noted: oral pan-JAK inhibitor, 5-10 mg twice daily. General observations from the study: Many expanded lesional clones persisted in scalp and blood during tofacitinib treatment. Both scalp clonality and the expanded CD8+ clones among the top 100 showed a significant decrease with tofacitinib.

RNA was isolated and reverse transcribed to cDNA, the sequencing template. TCRdb's table, derived via immunoSEQ multiplex PCR, lists solely in-frame clones and lacks some. The sample records some 150,000 clones, roughly 52% being singletons. The clonotype originates from a human donor with alopecia areata. The sample was CD8+ T cells sorted from blood, taken at week 4, from a patient treated with tofacitinib. The rearrangement uses TRBV2 and TRBJ2-5; a possible D gene is TRBD2 (6 bases). The CDR3 reads CASNEQGGEETQYF. In DNA, the CDR3 is TGTGCCAGCAATGAACAAGGCGGGGAAGAGACCCAGTACTTC.